The 14 T cell receptor beta chains presented below share a single source sample, sequenced in a study of cytomegalovirus exposure and HLA in healthy donors. PCR involved 60 Vbeta and 13 Jbeta primers. Clones were read by immunoSEQ multiplex PCR, and TCRdb kept only the in-frame ones, dropping some. The data contain just under 95,000 clones, about 84% of them singletons. What was sequenced was PBMCs. The receptors were gathered from a girl aged 2 to 10 in good health and CMV-seropositive.

J is TRBJ2-7 and V is TRBV6-5; D gene ambiguous. This CDR3 spans 15 amino acids. Per the germline V gene, CDR1 is MNHEY and CDR2 is SVGAGI. V lost 4 bases, J lost 0 bases, and 13 bases lay in between. CDR3 in amino acids: CASSSDRSISYEQYF. CDR3 nucleotide sequence: TGTGCCAGCAGTTCTGATCGGAGTATCTCCTACGAGCAGTACTTC.

CDR3 amino acids: CAISEESDTQYF. The CDR3 coding sequence is TGTGCCATCAGTGAGGAGTCAGATACGCAGTATTTT. The V and J genes are TRBV10-3 and TRBJ2-3; D unresolved. In germline, CDR1 is ENHRY, CDR2 SYGVKD. The CDR3 covers 12 residues. Trimming stripped 2 bases from V and 4 bases from J, with 4 bases between.

This sequence joins TRBV10-3 and TRBJ2-5; unclear D gene. The CDR3 is 14 residues long. Germline CDR1 reads ENHRY; CDR2 reads SYGVKD. Trimming removed 3 bases at V and 4 bases at J, with 12 bases between. CDR3 DNA sequence: TGTGCCATCAGTGACGGCCAGTCGGGAGAGACCCAGTACTTC. Its protein product is CAISDGQSGETQYF.

This sequence joins TRBV30 and TRBJ1-2, with 8 bases lining up with TRBD1. The CDR3 is 12 residues long. The V gene's germline CDR1 is GTSNPN and CDR2 SVGIG (reference sequence). Losses at the gene ends were 6 bases for V and 6 bases for J; bases not matched to a gene: 6. The CDR3 loop is CACRGRTDGYTF. The CDR3 nucleotides are TGTGCCTGCAGGGGGCGGACGGATGGCTACACCTTC.

In this sample, this clone turned up a few times. The V and J genes are TRBV30 and TRBJ1-1; D ambiguous. Germline V gives CDR1 GTSNPN, CDR2 SVGIG (reference sequence). Trimming removed 0 bases at V and 5 bases at J, with 16 bases between. The CDR3 length is 15 residues. The CDR3 sequence is CAWSVRGIIETEAFF. In DNA form, the CDR3 reads TGTGCCTGGAGTGTACGCGGGATTATCGAAACTGAAGCTTTCTTT. Based on the CDR3 plus reference TRBV30 and TRBJ1-1, the full variable domain is SQTIHQWPATLVQPVGSPLSLECTVEGTSNPNLYWYRQAAGRGLQLLFYSVGIGQISSEVPQNLSASRPQDRQFILSSKKLLLSDSGFYLCAWSVRGIIETEAFFGQGTRLTVV.

The chain recombines TRBV20-1 with TRBJ2-3; unclear D gene. CDR1 DFQATT and CDR2 SNEGSKA come from the germline V gene (reference sequence). V was cut by 6 bases and J by 6 bases, with 7 bases left in between. The CDR3 is 10 amino acids. The CDR3 protein is CSATRDTQYF. The CDR3 DNA reads TGCAGTGCCACGAGGGATACGCAGTATTTT.

The chain recombines TRBV27 with TRBJ2-3; 8 positions match TRBD1. Losses at the gene ends were 5 bases for V and 1 base for J; bases not matched to a gene: 8. Germline lookup yields CDR1 MNHEY and CDR2 SMNVEV (reference sequence). The CDR3 is 16 residues long. CDR3 DNA: TGTGCCAGCAGTCCCGGACAGGGATGGGGCACAGATACGCAGTATTTT. Amino acids: CASSPGQGWGTDTQYF.

The chain recombines TRBV19 with TRBJ2-1; 8 bases agree with TRBD2. V lost 10 bases, J lost 6 bases, and 14 bases stayed unmatched. This CDR3 has 15 amino acids. Germline V gives CDR1 LNHDA, CDR2 SQIVND (reference sequence). DNA for the CDR3: TGTGCCAACCCAACACTGTCGGCGGGAGGCAATGAGCAGTTCTTC. Translated, it gives CANPTLSAGGNEQFF.

V and J are TRBV25-1 and TRBJ2-3; 7 bases map to TRBD1. Germline V gene sequence: CDR1 MGHDK, CDR2 SYGVNS. After removal of 0 bases from V and 0 bases from J, the junction contained 9 bases not matched to a gene. This CDR3 region has 18 residues. The DNA of the CDR3 is TGTGCCAGCAGTGAATATCGATGGACAGGTACTAGCACAGATACGCAGTATTTT. It translates to CASSEYRWTGTSTDTQYF. Drawing the rest from reference TRBV25-1 and TRBJ2-3, the complete variable domain is EADIYQTPRYLVIGTGKKITLECSQTMGHDKMYWYQQDPGMELHLIHYSYGVNSTEKGDLSSESTVSRIRTEHFPLTLESARPSHTSQYLCASSEYRWTGTSTDTQYFGPGTRLTVL.

The chain has TRBV27 and TRBJ1-2; a possible D gene is TRBD1 (5 bases). Per the germline V gene, CDR1 is MNHEY and CDR2 is SMNVEV (reference sequence). This CDR3 comprises 14 residues. Trimming took 6 bases from V and 3 from J, leaving 14 bases between them. The CDR3, as DNA: TGTGCCAGCAGGGGGCTCCAGGGCGACTATGGCTACACCTTC. Translation: CASRGLQGDYGYTF.

The chain is built from TRBV29-1 and TRBJ2-3, with 7 bases matching TRBD1. V lost 7 bases to trimming and J lost 5 bases; unmatched junction nucleotides: 0. The CDR3 covers 10 residues. CDR1 is SQVTM and CDR2 is ANQGSEA in the germline V gene. DNA of the CDR3: TGCAGCGCAGGGGGAGATACGCAGTATTTT. Translated: CSAGGDTQYF.

The chain employs TRBV4-2 and TRBJ2-5, with D unresolved. The germline V gene encodes CDR1 LGHNA and CDR2 YNFKEQ. The CDR3 consists of 15 residues. Trimming stripped 0 bases from V and 2 bases from J, with 10 bases between. CDR3 sequence (DNA): TGTGCCAGCAGCCAAGAAGGCTGGAGTCAAGAGACCCAGTACTTC. Protein: CASSQEGWSQETQYF.

Remarks on this clone: The junction differs from germline at one of its ends, possibly a read error. The chain recombines TRBV27 with TRBJ2-7; TRBD1 agrees at 8 bases. This CDR3 has 16 residues. Germline CDR1 reads MNHEY; CDR2 reads SMNVEV (reference sequence). CDR3 sequence: CASSLSGTGTTYEQYF. The DNA of the CDR3 is TGTGCCAGCAGTCTATCAGGGACAGGCACCACCTACGAGCAGTACTTC.

The chain carries TRBV27 and TRBJ1-2; D is ambiguous. Trimming left V 5 bases short and J 3 bases short, with 13 bases between. Germline CDR1 reads MNHEY; CDR2 reads SMNVEV (reference sequence). This CDR3 has 14 amino acids. The CDR3 DNA reads as TGTGCCAGCAGTCCCATTGCGGCGGACTATGGCTACACCTTC. Translation: CASSPIAADYGYTF.